The entry below describes one T cell receptor (beta chain). No antigen is known for it. Clones were read by immunoSEQ multiplex PCR, and TCRdb kept only the in-frame ones, dropping some. This repertoire shows tens of thousands of clones, 85% found once; its top ten account for roughly a sixth. At baseline, cycle 4 day 1, and cycle 7 day 1, blood was sampled. Trimming left V 3 bases short and J 4 bases short, with 15 bases between. The germline V gene has CDR1 MDHEN and CDR2 SYDVKM. The CDR3 sequence is 15 residues long. The sample is drawn from a study of OX40 agonist ivuxolimab in advanced cancers. Study as a whole: Patients were treated with ivuxolimab, an agonistic anti-OX40 (CD134) antibody. Three patients showed partial responses: one hepatocellular carcinoma and two cutaneous melanoma cases.

Study-wide findings and caveats: Relative to CD4+ cells, CD8+ T cells on average had more expanded clones.

The chain joins TRBV28 to TRBJ1-2, with TRBD1 as a possible D gene (6 bases). Source: CD4+ or CD8+ T cells sorted from blood, taken in a trial of the OX40 agonist ivuxolimab. This sequence was found in an adult with an advanced solid tumor such as melanoma, head and neck, liver or kidney cancer. CDR3 sequence: CASSLVDSLGYGYTF. In DNA, the CDR3 is TGTGCCAGCAGTTTGGTGGACAGCCTAGGCTATGGCTACACCTTC.